Following are 32 T cell receptor beta chains from one sample sequenced in a study of blood T cell repertoires in COVID-19. Repertoires were generated with immunoSEQ multiplex PCR, while TCRdb's copy carries only in-frame clones and drops some. The sample consists of approximately 230,000 clones, around nine tenths of them appearing once. Material for sequencing was PBMCs or T cells enriched from blood (not recorded which). The receptors stem from a woman younger than 45 who had recovered from COVID-19.

The V gene is TRBV6-5, the J gene TRBJ1-2, with unresolved D. V shed 0 bases and J shed 2 bases, with 7 bases lying between them. The CDR3 covers 14 residues. CDR1 MNHEY and CDR2 SVGAGI come from the germline V gene. The DNA of the CDR3 is TGTGCCAGCAGTTACTCGAGGAGCAACTATGGCTACACCTTC. Its translation: CASSYSRSNYGYTF.

In DNA, the CDR3 is TGTGCCAGCAGCAAAGTATTCGACAGGGGGAACTATGGCTACACCTTC. The encoded protein is CASSKVFDRGNYGYTF. The chain is built from TRBV21-1 and TRBJ1-2; the table's D call of TRBD1 was not tested on the DNA. TRBV21-1 is reported as a pseudogene. This CDR3 region has 16 residues.

CDR3 DNA: TGTGCCAGCAGCTTAGCAGGGGGCCGAGTTTACGAGCAGTACTTC. Translated, it gives CASSLAGGRVYEQYF. The chain uses TRBV7-2 and TRBJ2-7; TRBD1 matches at 7 bases. CDR3 length equals 15 residues. Germline V gene lookup returns CDR1 SGHTA and CDR2 FQGNSA. With 0 bases clipped from V and 4 bases from J, the junction kept 6 bases outside the gene matches.

The sample holds one count of this clone. J is TRBJ2-1 and V is TRBV11-3; TRBD2 aligns across 8 bases. In germline, CDR1 is SGHNT, CDR2 YENEEA. This CDR3 has 16 residues. V was clipped by 0 bases and J by 5 bases; unmatched bases: 6. The CDR3 reads CASSLESGAGDNEQFF. Written as DNA, the CDR3 is TGTGCCAGCAGCTTAGAATCGGGAGCGGGAGACAATGAGCAGTTCTTC.

J is TRBJ2-1 and V is TRBV28, with 7 bases matching TRBD1. Germline V gene sequence: CDR1 MDHEN, CDR2 SYDVKM. V dropped 2 bases and J dropped 1; count of bases not matched to a gene: 2. There are 15 residues in the CDR3. CDR3 region: CASSLPTGSYNEQFF. CDR3 nucleotides: TGTGCCAGCAGTTTACCGACAGGGTCCTACAATGAGCAGTTCTTC.

The CDR3 sequence is CASSPLASGRRGVNEQFF. In nucleotides, the CDR3 is TGTGCCAGCTCACCATTGGCTAGCGGGCGTAGGGGGGTCAATGAGCAGTTCTTC. The chain carries TRBV18 and TRBJ2-1; 8 bases agree with TRBD2. The V segment lost 2 bases and the J segment 6 bases; nucleotides outside the gene matches: 15. CDR1 and CDR2 from the germline V gene are KGHSH and LQKENI. The CDR3 spans 18 residues.

This chain uses TRBV27 with TRBJ2-7; 7 nucleotides agree with TRBD1. The CDR3 contains 13 residues. After removal of 6 bases from V and 0 bases from J, the junction contained 2 bases not matched to a gene. Germline V gives CDR1 MNHEY, CDR2 SMNVEV (reference sequence). CDR3 DNA: TGTGCCAGCAGGTACAGGGGCTCCTACGAGCAGTACTTC. As protein: CASRYRGSYEQYF.

The chain carries TRBV6-2 or TRBV6-3 and TRBJ2-5; D might be TRBD2 (5 bases). Germline CDR1 reads MNHEY; CDR2 reads SVGEGT. The length of the CDR3 is 16 residues. V was shortened by 2 bases and J by 4 bases, with 17 bases between the two germline ends. Here the CDR3 DNA reads TGTGCCAGCAGTTACACCGGACTGGGCCTGGGAGAGACCCAGTACTTC. Translation gives CASSYTGLGLGETQYF.

This chain uses TRBV6-5 with TRBJ2-3, with D hard to call. This CDR3 comprises 13 residues. Trimming shortened V by 6 bases and J by 5 bases, and 12 bases separated the two germline ends. Germline V gene lookup returns CDR1 MNHEY and CDR2 SVGAGI. The CDR3 loop is CASSRNSLDTQYF. Written as DNA, the CDR3 is TGTGCCAGCAGCCGAAACAGTCTAGATACGCAGTATTTT.

CDR3 loop: CASSRVSGGEETQYF. The CDR3, as DNA: TGTGCCAGCAGCCGAGTCAGCGGGGGGGAAGAGACCCAGTACTTC. The J gene is TRBJ2-5, the V gene TRBV3-1 (or the pseudogene TRBV3-2); TRBD2 aligns across 10 bases. The junction had 5 bases not matched to a gene; V was cut back by 4 bases and J by 3 bases. This CDR3 has 15 residues. The V gene's germline CDR1 is LGHDT and CDR2 YNNKEL (reference sequence).

The rearrangement links TRBV7-2 to TRBJ1-2, with D possibly being TRBD1 (6 bases). The germline V gene has CDR1 SGHTA and CDR2 FQGNSA. V was pared by 2 bases and J by 2 bases, with 12 bases between. CDR3 length equals 15 residues. The CDR3: CASSLPSGANYGYTF. Here the CDR3 DNA reads TGTGCCAGCAGCTTACCCTCAGGGGCCAACTATGGCTACACCTTC.

V and J are TRBV5-4 and TRBJ1-1; perhaps TRBD1 as D (5 bases). CDR1 is SGHNT and CDR2 is YYREEE in the germline V gene (reference sequence). Trimming stripped 2 bases from V and 5 bases from J, with 19 bases between. CDR3 length: 16 residues. The CDR3 sequence is CASSFEPARGGTEAFF. The CDR3, as DNA: TGTGCCAGCAGCTTTGAACCCGCCCGGGGGGGTACTGAAGCTTTCTTT.

This chain joins TRBV19 and TRBJ2-7; no clear D gene. The germline gives CDR1 LNHDA, CDR2 SQIVND (reference sequence). This CDR3 is 15 amino acids long. The V end lost 3 bases, the J end lost 3 bases, and 15 bases lay between the germline ends. The CDR3 loop is CASSIRLSSGYEQYF. CDR3 DNA sequence: TGTGCCAGTAGTATCCGACTCTCCTCGGGCTACGAGCAGTACTTC. The entire variable domain, with the rest obtained from reference TRBV19 and TRBJ2-7, is as follows: DGGITQSPKYLFRKEGQNVTLSCEQNLNHDAMYWYRQDPGQGLRLIYYSQIVNDFQKGDIAEGYSVSREKKESFPLTVTSAQKNPTAFYLCASSIRLSSGYEQYFGPGTRLTVT.

The rearrangement uses TRBV3-1 (or the pseudogene TRBV3-2) and TRBJ1-1; D remains unclear. Between the trimmed V and J ends, which lost 4 bases and 6 bases, there was a span of 12 bases. This CDR3 contains 13 residues. Germline assignment: CDR1 LGHDT and CDR2 YNNKEL (reference sequence). The CDR3: CASSPQAGSEAFF. The CDR3 nucleotides read TGTGCCAGCAGCCCCCAAGCAGGTTCTGAAGCTTTCTTT.

The rearrangement uses TRBV6-6 and TRBJ1-2, with D possibly matching TRBD1 (6 bases). CDR3 length: 13 residues. V was clipped by 6 bases and J by 5 bases, with 13 bases between them. Per germline, CDR1 MNHNY and CDR2 SVGAGI (reference sequence). The CDR3 DNA reads TGTGCCAGCAGCGCGGACAGTGAATATGGCTACACCTTC. Its protein product is CASSADSEYGYTF.

V gene TRBV3-1 (or the pseudogene TRBV3-2) combines with J gene TRBJ1-1, with D uncertain. There are 14 residues in the CDR3. The germline gives CDR1 LGHDT, CDR2 YNNKEL (reference sequence). V lost 4 bases and J 2 bases, leaving 11 bases between the germline ends. CDR3 DNA: TGTGCCAGCAGCCTCGCGTCGGGTAACACTGAAGCTTTCTTT. Protein: CASSLASGNTEAFF.

The chain has TRBV5-5 and TRBJ1-4, with 9 bases lining up with TRBD1. Germline trimming cut 2 bases from V and 8 bases from J; bases unmatched to any gene: 4. The CDR3 contains 14 residues. Germline V CDR1 and CDR2: SGHKS, YYEKEE (reference sequence). The CDR3 region has the DNA TGTGCCAGCAGCTTCACAGGGGGCAACGAAAAACTGTTTTTT. This encodes CASSFTGGNEKLFF.

The chain recombines TRBV6-5 with TRBJ2-5, with D possibly being TRBD2 (5 bases). Germline lookup yields CDR1 MNHEY and CDR2 SVGAGI. Trimming cost V 6 bases and J 5 bases, with 16 bases left between them. This CDR3 has 14 amino acids. The CDR3 loop reads CASRGSLAGETQYF. The CDR3 coding sequence is TGTGCCAGCAGGGGGAGCCTGGCTGGGGAGACCCAGTACTTC.

This chain uses TRBV19 with TRBJ1-1; D possibly corresponds to TRBD1 (5 bases). The CDR3 extends over 13 amino acids. Germline values: CDR1 LNHDA, CDR2 SQIVND (reference sequence). The V end was cut by 8 bases, the J end by 1 base, with 11 bases between. CDR3 nucleotide sequence: TGTGCCAGTTCCCGGCAGGGGAACACTGAAGCTTTCTTT. It is translated as CASSRQGNTEAFF.

V usage is TRBV7-9 and J usage is TRBJ2-4, with D unclear. Germline V lookup: CDR1 SEHNR, CDR2 FQNEAQ (reference sequence). Trimming removed 3 bases at V and 11 bases at J, with 8 bases between. CDR3 size: 11 residues. The CDR3 nucleotides read TGTGCCAGCAGCTTTCAACTGGTTCAGTACTTC. Amino acid sequence: CASSFQLVQYF.

The chain links TRBV3-1 (or the pseudogene TRBV3-2) to TRBJ2-1, with 11 bases identical to TRBD2. Per germline, CDR1 LGHDT and CDR2 YNNKEL (reference sequence). V lost 1 base and J lost 2; bases outside the gene matches: 7. There are 18 residues in the CDR3. This CDR3 is CASSQVVRLAGPYNEQFF. In nucleotides, the CDR3 is TGTGCCAGCAGCCAAGTTGTAAGACTAGCGGGACCCTACAATGAGCAGTTCTTC.

The chain is built from TRBV30 and TRBJ2-5; TRBD1 agrees at 9 bases. With V trimmed by 3 bases and J by 4 bases, 9 bases remained unmatched. Germline V gene lookup returns CDR1 GTSNPN and CDR2 SVGIG (reference sequence). CDR3 length: 15 amino acids. This CDR3 reads CAWRAEGTGRETQYF. Here the CDR3 DNA reads TGTGCCTGGAGAGCTGAAGGGACAGGGAGAGAGACCCAGTACTTC.

The chain uses TRBV5-1 and TRBJ1-1, with 7 bases lining up with TRBD1. CDR3 length equals 13 residues. Trimming at V came to 4 bases and at J to 5 bases, leaving 5 bases not matched to a gene. The V gene's germline CDR1 is SGHRS and CDR2 YFSETQ. The chain's CDR3 is CASSTQTGTEAFF. The CDR3, as DNA: TGCGCCAGCAGCACCCAGACAGGGACTGAAGCTTTCTTT.

The chain joins TRBV5-8 to TRBJ1-5, with D perhaps TRBD1 (5 bases). This CDR3 is built from 18 residues. V lost 4 bases and J 4 bases, leaving 24 bases between the germline ends. Looked up from germline, CDR1 is SGHTS and CDR2 is YDEGEE. This chain's CDR3 is CASSGPGLLLRGNQPQHF. The CDR3, as DNA: TGTGCCAGCAGCGGGCCGGGACTCTTGCTTCGAGGTAATCAGCCCCAGCATTTT.

The chain joins TRBV30 to TRBJ1-2; 7 bases are shared with TRBD1. V lost 6 bases and J lost 5; bases outside the gene matches: 3. The CDR3 spans 11 residues. Germline values: CDR1 GTSNPN, CDR2 SVGIG (reference sequence). This CDR3 is CACSGGYGYTF. CDR3 nucleotide sequence: TGTGCCTGCTCAGGGGGTTATGGCTACACCTTC.

The chain combines TRBV3-1 (or the pseudogene TRBV3-2) with TRBJ1-4; possibly TRBD1 for D (6 bases). The CDR3 runs to 16 residues. The V end lost 3 bases, the J end lost 8 bases, and 19 bases lay between the germline ends. Germline CDR1 is LGHDT and CDR2 is YNNKEL (reference sequence). The CDR3 coding sequence is TGTGCCAGCAGCCACCCGCCGGGGGGCTTCTTAGAAAAACTGTTTTTT. Protein product: CASSHPPGGFLEKLFF.

The chain uses TRBV7-9 and TRBJ2-7; D not resolved. Germline CDR1 and CDR2: SEHNR and FQNEAQ (reference sequence). The V and J ends lost 5 bases and 3 bases respectively, with 5 bases between them. The CDR3 runs 11 residues. CDR3 DNA sequence: TGTGCCAGCAGCACTCACTACGAGCAGTACTTC. Amino acid sequence: CASSTHYEQYF. Variable domain in full (rest from reference TRBV7-9 and TRBJ2-7): DTGVSQNPRHKITKRGQNVTFRCDPISEHNRLYWYRQTLGQGPEFLTYFQNEAQLEKSRLLSDRFSAERPKGSFSTLEIQRTEQGDSAMYLCASSTHYEQYFGPGTRLTVT.

This clone was detected only once. The rearrangement uses TRBV6-2 or TRBV6-3 and TRBJ1-5, with 10 bases matching TRBD1. V trimming: 5 bases; J trimming: 4 bases; junction bases outside the gene matches: 5. The germline V gene has CDR1 MNHEY and CDR2 SVGEGT. The length of the CDR3 is 15 residues. CDR3 sequence (DNA): TGTGCCAGCAGTGGGCCGGGACAGGGGAATCAGCCCCAGCATTTT. Encoded protein: CASSGPGQGNQPQHF.

A single count supports this clone. The CDR3 loop is CASSPWGQKNTDTQYF. CDR3 bases: TGTGCCAGCAGCCCTTGGGGACAGAAGAACACAGATACGCAGTATTTT. V and J are TRBV28 and TRBJ2-3; TRBD1 agrees at 7 bases. V lost 6 bases, J lost 2 bases, and 11 bases stayed unmatched. Germline V CDR1 and CDR2: MDHEN, SYDVKM. CDR3 size: 16 residues.

V and J are TRBV7-8 and TRBJ1-2; D is uncertain. CDR1 and CDR2 from the germline V gene are SGHVS and FQNEAQ. The ends were cut back, 1 base at V and 2 bases at J, with 11 bases in the middle. The CDR3 has 15 amino acids. DNA for the CDR3: TGTGCCAGCAGCTTAGGTTTCGCTAGCAACTATGGCTACACCTTC. Translating gives CASSLGFASNYGYTF.

The rearrangement links TRBV5-8 to TRBJ2-5; 14 bases match TRBD2. The germline V gene encodes CDR1 SGHTS and CDR2 YDEGEE. V gave up 6 bases and J gave up 4 bases; unmatched junction bases: 11. CDR3 length: 17 amino acids. The CDR3 sequence is CASIQTSGRAQVETQYF. In nucleotides, the CDR3 is TGTGCCAGCATACAGACTAGCGGGAGGGCCCAGGTAGAGACCCAGTACTTC.

The rearrangement links TRBV28 to TRBJ2-1; 9 positions match TRBD2. V gave up 3 bases and J gave up 7 bases; unmatched junction bases: 4. Germline CDR1 reads MDHEN; CDR2 reads SYDVKM. This CDR3 spans 14 amino acids. CDR3 region: CASSFGLAGNEQFF. For the CDR3, the DNA is TGTGCCAGCAGTTTTGGGCTAGCGGGAAATGAGCAGTTCTTC.